One T cell receptor beta chain is described in this entry. The target antigen is unknown. This sample is part of a study of vaccination effects on CD4 cells after COVID-19. The wider study: A couple of convalescent patients gave samples 16 days and one week before vaccination.

Before sequencing took place, the ViraFEST assay used viral peptide pools to expand antigen-specific CD4+ T cells. Investigators separated out CD4+ T cells once around eleven days of culture had passed. This individual tested PCR-positive for SARS-CoV-2 infection between March and December 2020. Profiled with immunoSEQ multiplex PCR; TCRdb holds only in-frame clones, not every one. The table lists 55,000 or so clones, more than 75% of them singletons, with approximately 5.8% in the top ten. The study's findings and limits: Late post-vaccination, clones induced by infection and those induced by vaccine underwent marked clonal contraction. Convalescents' post-vaccination spike-reactive clones were chiefly new, vaccine-induced ones.

This TCR came from a human donor who had a prior SARS-CoV-2 infection. Sequencing was performed on CD4+ T cells from PBMCs cultured with HIV peptides, taken before COVID-19 vaccination. Subset reported: HIV-1 Nef peptide pool negative control/reference culture.

For the CDR3, the DNA is TGTGCCAGCAGTAGTAGCGGGGTTGGGGATACGCAGTATTTT. This codes for CASSSSGVGDTQYF. The genes are TRBV2 and TRBJ2-3, with 8 bases matching TRBD2. The CDR3 totals 14 residues. CDR1 is SNHLY, CDR2 FYNNEI, per germline. Trimming at V came to 5 bases and at J to 6 bases, leaving 7 bases not matched to a gene.